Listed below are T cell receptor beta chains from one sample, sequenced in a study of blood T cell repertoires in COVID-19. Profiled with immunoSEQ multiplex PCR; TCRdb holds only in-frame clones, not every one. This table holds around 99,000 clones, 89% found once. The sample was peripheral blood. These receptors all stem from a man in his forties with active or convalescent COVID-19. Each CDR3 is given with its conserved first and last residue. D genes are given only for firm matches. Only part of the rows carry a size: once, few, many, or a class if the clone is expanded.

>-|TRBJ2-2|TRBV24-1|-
CATSDSYSPIENTGELFF
TGTGCCACCAGTGATTCCTATAGCCCGATAGAAAACACCGGGGAGCTGTTTTTT
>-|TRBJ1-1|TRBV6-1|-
CASSEQAATEAFF
TGTGCCAGCAGTGAGCAGGCCGCCACTGAAGCTTTCTTT
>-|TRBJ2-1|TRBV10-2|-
CATQRGGSSYNEQFF
TGCGCCACCCAGAGGGGGGGGAGCTCCTACAATGAGCAGTTCTTC
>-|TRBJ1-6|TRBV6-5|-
CATQGVSYNSPLHF
TGTGCCACCCAAGGGGTATCCTATAATTCACCCCTCCACTTT
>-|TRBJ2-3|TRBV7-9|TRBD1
CASSKRAGTGYEDTQYF
TGTGCCAGCAGCAAAAGGGCCGGGACAGGGTACGAAGATACGCAGTATTTT
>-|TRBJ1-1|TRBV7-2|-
CASSLFYTEAFF
TGTGCCAGCAGTTTGTTCTACACTGAAGCTTTCTTT
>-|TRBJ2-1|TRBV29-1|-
CTARRSGEQFF
TGCACCGCACGCCGCAGCGGTGAGCAGTTCTTC
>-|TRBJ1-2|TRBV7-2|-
CASSPEVYYGYTF
TGTGCCAGCAGTCCGGAGGTTTACTATGGCTACACCTTC
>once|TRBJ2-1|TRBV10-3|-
CAISEPNEQFF
TGTGCCATCAGTGAGCCGAATGAGCAGTTCTTC
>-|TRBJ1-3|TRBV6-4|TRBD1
CAGRDRPRSGNTIYF
TGTGCCGGCCGGGACAGACCCCGCTCTGGAAACACCATATATTTT
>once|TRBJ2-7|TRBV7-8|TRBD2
CASRHAGADEQYF
TGTGCCAGCAGGCATGCGGGAGCAGACGAGCAGTACTTC
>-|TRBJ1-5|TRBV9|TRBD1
CASSVGTGLGQPQHF
TGTGCCAGCAGCGTCGGGACAGGCTTAGGGCAGCCCCAGCATTTT
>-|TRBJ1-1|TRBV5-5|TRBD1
CASRFDRANTEAFF
TGTGCCAGCAGGTTCGACAGGGCGAACACTGAAGCTTTCTTT
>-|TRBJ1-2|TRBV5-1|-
CASSYLPAGMNYGYTF
TGCGCCAGCAGCTACCTTCCGGCAGGGATGAACTATGGCTACACCTTC
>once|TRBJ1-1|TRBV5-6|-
CASSFKYRDRVNTEAFF
TGTGCCAGCAGCTTCAAGTACAGGGATAGGGTGAACACTGAAGCTTTCTTT
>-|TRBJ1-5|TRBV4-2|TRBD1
CASSQEYRGLQPQHF
TGTGCCAGCAGCCAAGAGTACAGGGGATTGCAGCCCCAGCATTTT
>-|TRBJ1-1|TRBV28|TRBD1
CASSLTGVLGTEAFF
TGTGCCAGCAGCCTTACAGGGGTATTGGGGACTGAAGCTTTCTTT
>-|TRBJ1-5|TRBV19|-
CASSKGGNSNQPQHF
TGTGCCAGTAGTAAGGGCGGGAATAGCAATCAGCCCCAGCATTTT
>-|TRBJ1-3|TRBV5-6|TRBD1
CASTGQDSGNTIYF
TGTGCCAGCACGGGACAGGACTCTGGAAACACCATATATTTT
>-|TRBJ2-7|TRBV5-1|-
CASSLDTHYEQYF
TGCGCCAGCAGCTTGGACACACACTACGAGCAGTACTTC
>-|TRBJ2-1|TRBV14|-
CASSHRPASPYNEQFF
TGTGCCAGCAGCCATAGACCCGCTAGCCCCTACAATGAGCAGTTCTTC
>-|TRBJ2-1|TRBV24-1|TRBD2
CATSDLRLAGVSYNEQFF
TGTGCCACCAGTGATTTGCGGCTAGCGGGGGTCTCCTACAATGAGCAGTTCTTC
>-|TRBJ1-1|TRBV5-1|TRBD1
CASRPDRGNTEAFF
TGCGCCAGCCGACCCGACAGGGGGAACACTGAAGCTTTCTTT
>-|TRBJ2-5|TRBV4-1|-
CASSQDGSIQETQYF
TGCGCCAGCAGCCAAGATGGCAGTATACAAGAGACCCAGTACTTC
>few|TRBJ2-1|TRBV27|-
CASSFLGGGSGEQFF
TGTGCCAGCAGTTTCTTAGGGGGAGGGTCTGGTGAGCAGTTCTTC
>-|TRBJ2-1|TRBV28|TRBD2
CASFPTAGVKEQFF
TGTGCCTCTTTTCCGACGGCGGGAGTGAAGGAGCAGTTCTTC
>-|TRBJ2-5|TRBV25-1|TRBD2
CASSGLAGSETQYF
TGTGCCAGCAGTGGACTAGCGGGAAGCGAGACCCAGTACTTC
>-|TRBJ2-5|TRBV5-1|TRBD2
CASSLGTSYQETQYF
TGCGCCAGCAGCCTCGGGACTAGCTACCAAGAGACCCAGTACTTC
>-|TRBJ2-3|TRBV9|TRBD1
CASSATWTGGAMTDTQYF
TGTGCCAGCAGCGCGACTTGGACAGGGGGCGCGATGACAGATACGCAGTATTTT
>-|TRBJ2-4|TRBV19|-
CASSLGNFAKNIQYF
TGTGCCAGTTCATTGGGCAACTTCGCCAAAAACATTCAGTACTTC
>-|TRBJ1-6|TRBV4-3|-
CASSQEELRGTLHF
TGCGCCAGCAGCCAAGAAGAACTCAGGGGAACCCTCCACTTT
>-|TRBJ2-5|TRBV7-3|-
CASSLRSGGRETQYF
TGTGCCAGCAGCTTAAGGTCGGGGGGCAGAGAGACCCAGTACTTC
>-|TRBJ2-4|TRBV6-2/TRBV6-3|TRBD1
CASSYSGTGGNIQYF
TGTGCCAGCAGTTACTCCGGGACAGGGGGAAACATTCAGTACTTC
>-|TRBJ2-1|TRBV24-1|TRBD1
CATSDPDRGRYNEQFF
TGTGCCACCAGTGACCCTGACAGGGGGCGTTACAATGAGCAGTTCTTC
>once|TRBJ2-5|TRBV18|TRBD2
CASSRRASGQETQYF
TGTGCCAGCTCACGCCGAGCTAGCGGTCAAGAGACCCAGTACTTC
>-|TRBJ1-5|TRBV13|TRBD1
CASSLEQGVPGNQPQHF
TGTGCCAGCAGCTTAGAACAGGGGGTCCCAGGCAATCAGCCCCAGCATTTT
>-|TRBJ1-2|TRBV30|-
CALRGTGGYGYTF
TGTGCCCTAAGGGGAACCGGGGGCTATGGCTACACCTTC
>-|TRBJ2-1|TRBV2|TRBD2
CAGRSGRAPANEQFF
TGTGCCGGGAGGAGCGGGAGGGCCCCTGCAAATGAGCAGTTCTTC
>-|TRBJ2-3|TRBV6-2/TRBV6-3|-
CASSSGDRSYPNTQYF
TGTGCCAGCAGCTCGGGGGACCGATCATACCCCAATACGCAGTATTTT
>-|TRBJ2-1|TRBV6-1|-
CASSEVTVYNEQFF
TGTGCCAGCAGTGAAGTGACAGTATACAATGAGCAGTTCTTC
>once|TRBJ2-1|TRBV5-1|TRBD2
CASSLELAGVSNEQFF
TGCGCCAGCAGCTTGGAACTAGCGGGAGTCAGCAATGAGCAGTTCTTC
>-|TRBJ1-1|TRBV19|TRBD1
CASSIGQGFTEAFF
TGTGCCAGTAGTATCGGACAGGGGTTCACTGAAGCTTTCTTT
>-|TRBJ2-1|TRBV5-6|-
CASSLIAASPYNEQFF
TGTGCCAGCAGCTTGATAGCGGCAAGCCCCTACAATGAGCAGTTCTTC
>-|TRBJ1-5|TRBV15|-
CATSPIESNQPQHF
TGTGCCACCAGCCCCATTGAGAGCAATCAGCCCCAGCATTTT